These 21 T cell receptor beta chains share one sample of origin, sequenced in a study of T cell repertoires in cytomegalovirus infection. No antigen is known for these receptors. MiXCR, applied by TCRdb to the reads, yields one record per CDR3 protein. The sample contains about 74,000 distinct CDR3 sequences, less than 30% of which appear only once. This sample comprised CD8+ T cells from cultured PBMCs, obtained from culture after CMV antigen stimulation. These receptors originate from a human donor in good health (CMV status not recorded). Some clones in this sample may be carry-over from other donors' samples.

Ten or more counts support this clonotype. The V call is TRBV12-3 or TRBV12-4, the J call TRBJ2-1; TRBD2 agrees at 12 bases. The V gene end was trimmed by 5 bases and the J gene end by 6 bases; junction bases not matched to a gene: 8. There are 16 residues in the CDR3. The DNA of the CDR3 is TGTGCCAGCAGTCCTAAACTAGCGGGAGGCGGCAATGAGCAGTTCTTC. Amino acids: CASSPKLAGGGNEQFF.

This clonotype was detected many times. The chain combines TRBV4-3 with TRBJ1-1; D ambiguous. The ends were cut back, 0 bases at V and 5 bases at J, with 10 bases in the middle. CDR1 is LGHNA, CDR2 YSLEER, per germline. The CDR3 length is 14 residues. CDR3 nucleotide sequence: TGCGCCAGCAGCCAAGATTGGGCTGGGACTGAAGCTTTCTTT. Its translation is CASSQDWAGTEAFF.

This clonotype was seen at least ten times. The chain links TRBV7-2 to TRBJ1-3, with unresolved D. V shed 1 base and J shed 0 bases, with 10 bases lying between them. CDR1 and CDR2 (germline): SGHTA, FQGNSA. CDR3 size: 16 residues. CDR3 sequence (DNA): TGTGCCAGCAGCTTAGTTCCAGGCCCCTCTGGAAACACCATATATTTT. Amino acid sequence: CASSLVPGPSGNTIYF.

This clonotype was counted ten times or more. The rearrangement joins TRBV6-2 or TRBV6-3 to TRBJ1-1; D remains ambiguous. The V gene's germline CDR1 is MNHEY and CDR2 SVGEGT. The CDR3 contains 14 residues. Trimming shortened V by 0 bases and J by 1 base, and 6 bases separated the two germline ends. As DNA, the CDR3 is TGTGCCAGCAGTTACTCGAACCAGAACACTGAAGCTTTCTTT. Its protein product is CASSYSNQNTEAFF.

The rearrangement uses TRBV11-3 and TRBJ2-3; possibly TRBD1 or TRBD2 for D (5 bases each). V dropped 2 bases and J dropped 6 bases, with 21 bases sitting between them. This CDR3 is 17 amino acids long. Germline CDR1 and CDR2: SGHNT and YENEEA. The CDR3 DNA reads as TGTGCCAGCAGCTTAAGGGGTTGGTCAGGGACCCATGATACGCAGTATTTT. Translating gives CASSLRGWSGTHDTQYF. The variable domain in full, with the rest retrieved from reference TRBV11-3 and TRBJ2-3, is EAGVVQSPRYKIIEKKQPVAFWCNPISGHNTLYWYLQNLGQGPELLIRYENEEAVDDSQLPKDRFSAERLKGVDSTLKIQPAELGDSAVYLCASSLRGWSGTHDTQYFGPGTRLTVL.

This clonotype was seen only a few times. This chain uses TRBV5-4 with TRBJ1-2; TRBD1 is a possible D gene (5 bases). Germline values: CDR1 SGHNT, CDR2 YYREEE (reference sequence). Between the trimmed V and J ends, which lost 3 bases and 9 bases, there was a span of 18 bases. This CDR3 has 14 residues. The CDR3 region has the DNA TGTGCCAGCAGCTCACGGGACCCTCCTGGGAGCTACACCTTC. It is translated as CASSSRDPPGSYTF.

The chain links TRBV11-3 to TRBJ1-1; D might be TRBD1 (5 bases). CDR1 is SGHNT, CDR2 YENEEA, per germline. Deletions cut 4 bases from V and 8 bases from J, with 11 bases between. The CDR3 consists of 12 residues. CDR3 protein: CASSSGGAEAFF. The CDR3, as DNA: TGTGCCAGCAGCTCGGGGGGTGCAGAAGCTTTCTTT.

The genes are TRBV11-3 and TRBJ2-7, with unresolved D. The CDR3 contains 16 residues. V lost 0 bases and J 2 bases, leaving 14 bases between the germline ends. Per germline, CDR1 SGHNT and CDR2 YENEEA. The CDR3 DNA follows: TGTGCCAGCAGCTTAGAGCTGCAGGTGAACACCTACGAGCAGTACTTC. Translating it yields CASSLELQVNTYEQYF.

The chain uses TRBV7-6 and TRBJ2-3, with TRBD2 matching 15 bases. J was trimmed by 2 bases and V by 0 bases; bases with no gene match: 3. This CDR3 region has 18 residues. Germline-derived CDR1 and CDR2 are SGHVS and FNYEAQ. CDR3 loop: CASSLAGTSGGFTDTQYF. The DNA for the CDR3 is TGTGCCAGCAGCTTAGCGGGGACTAGCGGGGGGTTCACAGATACGCAGTATTTT.

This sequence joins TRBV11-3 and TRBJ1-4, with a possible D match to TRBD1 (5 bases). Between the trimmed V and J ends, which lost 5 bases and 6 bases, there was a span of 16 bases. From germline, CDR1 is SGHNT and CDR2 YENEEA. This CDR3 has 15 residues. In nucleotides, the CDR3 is TGTGCCAGCAGCCCGCCGGTGGGGCAGGATGAAAAACTGTTTTTT. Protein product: CASSPPVGQDEKLFF.

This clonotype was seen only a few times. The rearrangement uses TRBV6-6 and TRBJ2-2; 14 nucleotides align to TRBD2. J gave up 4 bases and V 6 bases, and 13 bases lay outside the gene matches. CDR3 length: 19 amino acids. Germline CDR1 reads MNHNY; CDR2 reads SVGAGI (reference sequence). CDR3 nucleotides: TGTGCCAGCAGAGTGGGACTAGCGGGAGATTTCAGGGTCACCGGGGAGCTGTTTTTT. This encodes CASRVGLAGDFRVTGELFF.

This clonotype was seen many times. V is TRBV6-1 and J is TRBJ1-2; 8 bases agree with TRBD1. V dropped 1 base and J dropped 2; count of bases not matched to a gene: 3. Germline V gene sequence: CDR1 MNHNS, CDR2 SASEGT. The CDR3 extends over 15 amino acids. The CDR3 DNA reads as TGTGCCAGCAGTGAAGAGGCAGGGGGCAACTATGGCTACACCTTC. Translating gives CASSEEAGGNYGYTF.

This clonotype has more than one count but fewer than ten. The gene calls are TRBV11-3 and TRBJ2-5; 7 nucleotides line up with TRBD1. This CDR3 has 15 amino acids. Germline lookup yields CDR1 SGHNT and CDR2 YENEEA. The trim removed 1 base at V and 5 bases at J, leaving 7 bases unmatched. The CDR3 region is CASSLADRVSETQYF. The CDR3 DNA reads TGTGCCAGCAGCTTAGCCGACAGGGTATCGGAGACCCAGTACTTC.

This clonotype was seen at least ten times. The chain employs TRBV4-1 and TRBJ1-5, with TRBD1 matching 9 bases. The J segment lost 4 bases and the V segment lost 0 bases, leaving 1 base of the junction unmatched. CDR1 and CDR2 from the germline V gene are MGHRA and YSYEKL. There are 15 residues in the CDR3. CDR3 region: CASSQEDRGNQPQHF. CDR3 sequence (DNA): TGCGCCAGCAGCCAAGAGGACAGGGGAAATCAGCCCCAGCATTTT.

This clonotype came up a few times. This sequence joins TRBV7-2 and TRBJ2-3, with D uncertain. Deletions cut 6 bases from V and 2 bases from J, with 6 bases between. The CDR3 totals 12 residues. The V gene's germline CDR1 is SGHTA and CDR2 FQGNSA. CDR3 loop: CASSGFTDTQYF. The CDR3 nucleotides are TGTGCCAGCAGTGGATTCACAGATACGCAGTATTTT.

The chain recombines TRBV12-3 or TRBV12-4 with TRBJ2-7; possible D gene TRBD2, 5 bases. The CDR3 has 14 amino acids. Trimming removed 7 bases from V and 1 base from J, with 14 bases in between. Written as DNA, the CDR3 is TGTGCCAGCACCTCAGGAGGATCTTCCTACGAGCAGTACTTC. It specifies CASTSGGSSYEQYF.

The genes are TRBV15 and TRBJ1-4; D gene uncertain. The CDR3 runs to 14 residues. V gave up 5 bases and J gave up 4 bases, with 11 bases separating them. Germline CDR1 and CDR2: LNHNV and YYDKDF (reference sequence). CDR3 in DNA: TGTGCCACCAGCTTGGGAAGAAATAATGAAAAACTGTTTTTT. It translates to CATSLGRNNEKLFF.

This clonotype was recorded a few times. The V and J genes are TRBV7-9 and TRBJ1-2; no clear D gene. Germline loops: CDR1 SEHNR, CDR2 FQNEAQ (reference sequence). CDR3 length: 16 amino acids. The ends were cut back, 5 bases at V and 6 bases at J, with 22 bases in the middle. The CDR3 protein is CASSQTARGRRDGYTF. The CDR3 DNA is TGTGCCAGCAGCCAAACAGCCCGGGGAAGAAGGGATGGCTACACCTTC.

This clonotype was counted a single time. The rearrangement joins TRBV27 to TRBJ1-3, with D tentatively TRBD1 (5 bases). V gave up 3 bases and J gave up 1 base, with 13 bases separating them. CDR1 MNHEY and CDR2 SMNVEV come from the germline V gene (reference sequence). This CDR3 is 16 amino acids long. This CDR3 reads CASSLGPGVSGNTIYF. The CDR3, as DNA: TGTGCCAGCAGTTTGGGACCCGGTGTTTCTGGAAACACCATATATTTT.

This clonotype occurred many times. In DNA, the CDR3 is TGTGCCAGCAGCTTAGAGGGCACTCAGCCCCAGCATTTT. It codes for CASSLEGTQPQHF. The rearrangement uses TRBV7-8 and TRBJ1-5; D call uncertain. CDR1 SGHVS and CDR2 FQNEAQ come from the germline V gene. The CDR3 totals 13 residues. V dropped 1 base and J dropped 6 bases, with 7 bases sitting between them.

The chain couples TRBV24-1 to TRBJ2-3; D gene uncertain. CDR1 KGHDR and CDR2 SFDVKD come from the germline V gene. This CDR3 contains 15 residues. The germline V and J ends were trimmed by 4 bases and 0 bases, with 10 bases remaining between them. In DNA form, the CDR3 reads TGTGCCACCAGTGAACGTGGGTCTAGCACAGATACGCAGTATTTT. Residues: CATSERGSSTDTQYF.